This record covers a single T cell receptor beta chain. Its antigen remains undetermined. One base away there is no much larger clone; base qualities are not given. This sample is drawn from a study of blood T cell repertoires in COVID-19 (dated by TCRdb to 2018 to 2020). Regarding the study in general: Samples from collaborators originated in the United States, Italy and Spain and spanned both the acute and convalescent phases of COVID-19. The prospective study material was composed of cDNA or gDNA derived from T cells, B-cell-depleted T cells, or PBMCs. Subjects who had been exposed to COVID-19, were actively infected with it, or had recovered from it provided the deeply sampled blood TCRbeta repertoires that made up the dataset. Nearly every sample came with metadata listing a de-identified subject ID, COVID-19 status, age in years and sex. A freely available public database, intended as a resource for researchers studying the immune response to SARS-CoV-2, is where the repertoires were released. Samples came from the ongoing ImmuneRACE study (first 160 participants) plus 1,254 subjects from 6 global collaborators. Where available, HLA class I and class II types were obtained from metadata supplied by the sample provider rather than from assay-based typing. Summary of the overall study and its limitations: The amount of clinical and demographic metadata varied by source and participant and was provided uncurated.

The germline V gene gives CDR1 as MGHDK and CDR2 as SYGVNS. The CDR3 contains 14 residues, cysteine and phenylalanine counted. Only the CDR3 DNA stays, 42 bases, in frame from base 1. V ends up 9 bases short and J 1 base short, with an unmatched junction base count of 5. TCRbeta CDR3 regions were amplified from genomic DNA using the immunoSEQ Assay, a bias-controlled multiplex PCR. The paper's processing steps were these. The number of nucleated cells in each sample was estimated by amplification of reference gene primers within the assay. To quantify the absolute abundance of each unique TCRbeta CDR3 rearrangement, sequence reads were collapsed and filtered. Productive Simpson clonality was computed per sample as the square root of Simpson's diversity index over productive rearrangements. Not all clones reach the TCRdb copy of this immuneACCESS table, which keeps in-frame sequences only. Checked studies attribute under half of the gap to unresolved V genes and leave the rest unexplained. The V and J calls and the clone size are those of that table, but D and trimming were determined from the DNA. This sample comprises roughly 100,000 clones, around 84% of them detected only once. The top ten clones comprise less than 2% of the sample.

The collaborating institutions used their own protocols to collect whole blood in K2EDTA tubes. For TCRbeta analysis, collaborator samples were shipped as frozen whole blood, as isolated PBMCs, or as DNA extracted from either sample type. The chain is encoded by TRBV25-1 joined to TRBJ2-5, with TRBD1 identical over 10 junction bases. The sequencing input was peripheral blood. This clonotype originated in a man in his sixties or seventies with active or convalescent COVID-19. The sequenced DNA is TGTGCCAGTCGGCGACAGGGGGCCCAAGAGACCCAGTACTTC. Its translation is CASRRQGAQETQYF.